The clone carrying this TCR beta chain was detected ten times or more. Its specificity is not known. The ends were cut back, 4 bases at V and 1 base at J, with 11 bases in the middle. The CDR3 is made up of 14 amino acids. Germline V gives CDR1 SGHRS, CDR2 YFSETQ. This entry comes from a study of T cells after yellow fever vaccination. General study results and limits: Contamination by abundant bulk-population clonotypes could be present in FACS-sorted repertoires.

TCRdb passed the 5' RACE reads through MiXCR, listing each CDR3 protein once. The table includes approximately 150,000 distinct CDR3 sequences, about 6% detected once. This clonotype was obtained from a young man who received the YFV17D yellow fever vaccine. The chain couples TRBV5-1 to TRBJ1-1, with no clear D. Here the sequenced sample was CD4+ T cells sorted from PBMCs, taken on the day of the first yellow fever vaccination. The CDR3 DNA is TGCGCCAGCAGCCCCGGACCTACGAACACTGAAGCTTTCTTT. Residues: CASSPGPTNTEAFF.